Sequencing of this T cell receptor (beta chain) was carried out in a study of T-cell memory formation after mild COVID-19. V was shortened by 3 bases and J by 4 bases, with 9 bases between the two germline ends. Germline CDR1 is LNHDA and CDR2 is SQIVND (reference sequence). CDR3 length: 13 residues. This clonotype has only a few counts. MiXCR, run by TCRdb on the 5' RACE reads, gives a single entry per CDR3 protein. The sample has about 100,000 distinct CDR3 sequences, around 10% seen once. This TCR came from a man in his late teens or twenties who had mild COVID-19 (a few samples of this study predate the infection). Cell type and time point are not known. The sequenced sample was PBMCs or a T cell subset sorted from them (not recorded which). V gene TRBV19 combines with J gene TRBJ1-2; D is ambiguous. CDR3 region: CASSITRSYGYTF. The CDR3 nucleotides read TGTGCCAGTAGTATTACAAGAAGCTATGGCTACACCTTC.